This TCR beta chain was captured in a study of molecular identifiers for immune sequencing clone quantification (dated by TCRdb to the late 2010s). For context, the study as a whole: For a replicate experiment, the RNA from either approximately 20,000 or 100,000 naive CD8 T cells was divided into five aliquots, and four of those aliquots went on to sequencing. The study was a methods study using CD8 T cells to benchmark molecular-identifier clustering-based TCR repertoire sequencing (MIDCIRS) and TCR RNA copy counting. The investigation overall reported the following: Modeling estimated about three recovered TCR RNA copies per cell, compared with about 10 by digital PCR, which implies roughly 29% capture efficiency. When barcode sub-clustering was omitted, TCR diversity was inflated by chimeric consensus sequences, with chimeras reaching as high as 47%. In CMV-specific effector cells, clones with more than 20 RNA copies contained over 99% of molecules, whereas in naive cells such clones contained under 1% of molecules. The sizes of highly expanded clones could end up underestimated when identical TCR molecules share a barcode. Even against a background of some 1 million naive CD8 T cells, spiked-in Jurkat TCR RNA amounting to a single cell's worth was reported to be detectable. Spiked-in Jurkat TCR RNA (around 9 copies' worth), which is not part of the donor repertoire, was contained in the naive libraries.

CDR1 SGHRS and CDR2 YFSETQ were looked up in the germline V gene. V was cut back by 0 bases and J by 4 bases, leaving a gap of 11 bases between them. From cysteine to phenylalanine, the CDR3 is 14 amino acids long. The DNA shown is the 42-base CDR3, in frame from base 1. To note about this clonotype: The antigen it binds to is not known. Nothing much larger sits one base from this clone, and base qualities are not available.

Receptor libraries were prepared by PCR. Data came from a NextSeq 500. Bulk TCR libraries were made following a previously described method, with the TCR primers given in Table S5. Purification of total RNA was performed with the Qiagen AllPrep DNA/RNA kit. Before analysis, reads from multiple sequencing runs of the same library were pooled. Regarding the original processing steps: Reads were retained only if their TCR constant sequence matched exactly, and those retained reads were trimmed to 150 nt and grouped according to their 12-nt molecular barcodes. Reads inside each barcode group were sub-clustered using a 15% Levenshtein threshold, and a quality-weighted consensus sequence was constructed for each RNA molecule. Non-functional sequences were excluded, and lower-count sequences lying one edit away from another sequence were also excluded. Based on a fit of two negative binomial distributions, barcode sub-clusters having less than 20% of the maximum read count were discarded. TCRdb passed the public sequencing reads through fastp at Q25 and MiXCR, retaining productive beta sequences. Each CDR3 protein appears once, grouped with its most common genes and DNA. The V and J calls and clone size come from TCRdb's table, not from the authors' own analysis. The sample contains hundreds of thousands of distinct CDR3 sequences, roughly 24% of them found a single time. The top ten hold 0.65% to 0.75% of the sample.

Libraries of naive CD8 T cells were built from 20,000 to 1,000,000 sorted cells, with 10%, 30% or 50% of the purified RNA used. Naive CD8 T cells were FACS-sorted as CD8+CD4-CCR7+CD45RA+ on a BD FACSAria II into RLT Plus buffer. To test detection sensitivity, Jurkat RNA equivalent to ten TCR copies was spiked into samples of about 19,000-1,000,000 naive CD8 T cells. CD8 T cells were enriched with RosetteSep CD8+ T Cell Enrichment Cocktail and Ficoll-Paque, followed by ACK red cell lysis. The V gene is TRBV5-1 and the J gene is TRBJ2-7; D gene: possibly TRBD1, on 6 matching bases. Material for sequencing was naive CD8+ T cells from blood, with Jurkat cell RNA spiked in. The sample's cell subset or site label, in plain terms: FACS-sorted CD8+CD4-CCR7+CD45RA+ naive T cells. The TCR sequence derives from a human donor in good health. Some libraries in this study had Jurkat cell RNA spiked in. The nucleotides read TGCGCCAGCAGCTTGGGACAGGAGAGGTACGAGCAGTACTTC. Translated, this is CASSLGQERYEQYF. With all but the CDR3 taken from the reference TRBV5-1 and TRBJ2-7 genes, the full variable domain is: KAGVTQTPRYLIKTRGQQVTLSCSPISGHRSVSWYQQTPGQGLQFLFEYFSETQRNKGNFPGRFSGRQFSNSRSEMNVSTLELGDSALYLCASSLGQERYEQYFGPGTRLTVT.